Reported below is one TCR beta chain. The antigen is not known. The TCR beta library used iRepertoire HTBI primers with Arm-PCR amplification of CDR3. TCRdb processed the multiplex PCR reads anew with MiXCR; each CDR3 protein has one entry. The top ten clones hold 14% of a sample with about 430,000 distinct CDR3 sequences, over 20% of them seen once. The data belong to a study of regulatory T cells in long-lasting Graves disease. Documented time point: persistent/refractory GD, antithyroid drugs over 5 years with positive TRAb. Scientists built the TCR library using RNA that was extracted from PBMCs. Enrollment of patients was through an endocrinology department in Xi'an, China. Staff drew approximately 9.9 milliliters of peripheral blood into EDTA tubes. Notes on the study in general: Whereas 1,000 or so public clonotypes were shared by new patients, persistent patients shared more, at under 3,000.

The CDR3 length is 13 residues. Trimming took off 6 bases at V and 2 bases at J, with 8 bases between the two ends. The origin of this receptor is a female donor with Graves disease. Sequencing was performed on peripheral blood mononuclear cells (PBMCs), taken when the disease was refractory, from a patient treated with antithyroid drugs. V gene TRBV12-3 or TRBV12-4 combines with J gene TRBJ1-3; D unresolved. The CDR3 sequence: CASSRPAGNTIYF. CDR3 coding DNA: TGTGCCAGCAGCCGGCCTGCTGGAAACACCATATATTTT.